Listed below are T cell receptor beta chains from one sample, sequenced in a study of siplizumab effects on memory and regulatory T cells. Measured with immunoSEQ multiplex PCR; TCRdb has only the in-frame clones, and not every one. The sample contains about 110,000 clones, 90% to 95% of which appear only once. The sample consisted of Tregs sorted from blood. These receptors were taken from a human donor in good health. The CDR3 runs from the conserved cysteine through the conserved F or W. Fields, in order: CDR3 protein, CDR3 DNA, J gene, clone size, D gene, V gene. The D gene is left open where the match is weak. A row's size may be missing; if present it is once, few, many or a size class.

CDR3: CASSRDTSTDTQYF
DNA: TGCGCCAGCAGCCGGGACACAAGCACAGATACGCAGTATTTT
J: TRBJ2-3
size: -
D: -
V: TRBV10-1

CDR3: CASSLELAKDTQYF
DNA: TGCGCCAGCAGCTTGGAACTAGCTAAAGATACGCAGTATTTT
J: TRBJ2-3
size: -
D: -
V: TRBV5-1

CDR3: CASSHSGRAVDTEAFF
DNA: TGTGCCAGCAGCCACTCCGGGAGGGCCGTAGATACTGAAGCTTTCTTT
J: TRBJ1-1
size: -
D: -
V: TRBV7-9

CDR3: CASTGGGNQPQHF
DNA: TGTGCCAGCACCGGGGGCGGGAATCAGCCCCAGCATTTT
J: TRBJ1-5
size: -
D: -
V: TRBV2

CDR3: CASSQLADEETQYF
DNA: TGCGCCAGCAGTCAATTAGCGGACGAAGAGACCCAGTACTTC
J: TRBJ2-5
size: -
D: -
V: TRBV23-1

CDR3: CAISGAQFPGPNYGYTF
DNA: TGTGCCATCAGTGGCGCCCAGTTCCCGGGACCTAACTATGGCTACACCTTC
J: TRBJ1-2
size: -
D: -
V: TRBV10-3

CDR3: CASSSRKAGSGANVLTF
DNA: TGTGCCAGCAGCTCGCGTAAAGCAGGGTCTGGGGCCAACGTCCTGACTTTC
J: TRBJ2-6
size: -
D: -
V: TRBV11-1

CDR3: CASSAWTDNEQFF
DNA: TGTGCCAGCAGCGCCTGGACAGACAATGAGCAGTTCTTC
J: TRBJ2-1
size: -
D: -
V: TRBV7-8

CDR3: CASSTNRGAGNTIYF
DNA: TGTGCCAGTAGTACCAACAGGGGTGCTGGAAACACCATATATTTT
J: TRBJ1-3
size: -
D: TRBD1
V: TRBV19

CDR3: CASSLGGGLNTEAFF
DNA: TGTGCCAGCAGCCTCGGAGGGGGCTTGAACACTGAAGCTTTCTTT
J: TRBJ1-1
size: -
D: TRBD1
V: TRBV9

CDR3: CASSLVYAGYGQETQYF
DNA: TGTGCCAGCAGCTTAGTTTATGCGGGGTATGGCCAAGAGACCCAGTACTTC
J: TRBJ2-5
size: -
D: -
V: TRBV7-2

CDR3: CASSPMGSHEQFF
DNA: TGTGCCAGCTCACCAATGGGTAGTCATGAGCAGTTCTTC
J: TRBJ2-1
size: -
D: -
V: TRBV18

CDR3: CASSPTGKGTYGYTF
DNA: TGTGCCAGTAGCCCTACAGGGAAGGGGACCTATGGCTACACCTTC
J: TRBJ1-2
size: -
D: -
V: TRBV19

CDR3: CASSPRQGDYGYTF
DNA: TGTGCCAGCTCCCCGAGACAGGGGGACTATGGCTACACCTTC
J: TRBJ1-2
size: -
D: TRBD1
V: TRBV18

CDR3: CASSLDSTDTQYF
DNA: TGTGCCAGCAGCTTGGACAGCACAGATACGCAGTATTTT
J: TRBJ2-3
size: -
D: -
V: TRBV5-6

CDR3: CASSESFGIPNSPLHF
DNA: TGTGCCAGCAGTGAATCTTTCGGGATACCCAATTCACCCCTCCACTTT
J: TRBJ1-6
size: -
D: -
V: TRBV6-4

CDR3: CATSTGPLSNQPQHF
DNA: TGTGCCACCAGCACCGGTCCCCTAAGCAATCAGCCCCAGCATTTT
J: TRBJ1-5
size: -
D: -
V: TRBV15

CDR3: CASSRGTTGELFF
DNA: TGTGCCAGCAGTAGGGGGACCACCGGGGAGCTGTTTTTT
J: TRBJ2-2
size: -
D: -
V: TRBV2

CDR3: CASSWTGTDTQYF
DNA: TGTGCCAGCAGCTGGACAGGGACAGATACGCAGTATTTT
J: TRBJ2-3
size: -
D: TRBD1
V: TRBV5-4

CDR3: CASSRQGGTEAFF
DNA: TGTGCCAGCAGTCGACAGGGGGGCACTGAAGCTTTCTTT
J: TRBJ1-1
size: -
D: TRBD1
V: TRBV2

CDR3: CASIRLAGGRAQYF
DNA: TGTGCCAGCATCCGACTAGCGGGGGGTAGGGCCCAGTACTTC
J: TRBJ2-5
size: -
D: TRBD2
V: TRBV6-5

CDR3: CASSHRAGDGYTF
DNA: TGCGCCAGCAGCCATCGGGCAGGGGATGGCTACACCTTC
J: TRBJ1-2
size: -
D: -
V: TRBV5-1

CDR3: CASSEAPVTPLHF
DNA: TGTGCCAGCAGTGAAGCCCCCGTGACACCCCTCCACTTT
J: TRBJ1-6
size: -
D: -
V: TRBV6-1

CDR3: CASSEGLAVDTDTQYF
DNA: TGTGCCAGCAGCGAGGGACTAGCGGTCGACACAGATACGCAGTATTTT
J: TRBJ2-3
size: -
D: TRBD2
V: TRBV7-2

CDR3: CASSSPAQRYNSPLHF
DNA: TGTGCCAGCAGCTCCCCCGCTCAGAGATATAATTCACCCCTCCACTTT
J: TRBJ1-6
size: -
D: -
V: TRBV7-8

CDR3: CASSYHSSGWADTQYF
DNA: TGTGCCAGCAGTTACCATTCTAGCGGATGGGCAGATACGCAGTATTTT
J: TRBJ2-3
size: -
D: TRBD2
V: TRBV6-6

CDR3: CASSPRGGSLSDTQYF
DNA: TGTGCCAGCAGTCCACGGGGCGGGAGCCTATCAGATACGCAGTATTTT
J: TRBJ2-3
size: -
D: TRBD2
V: TRBV7-3

CDR3: CASSLMGAGTDTQYF
DNA: TGTGCCAGCAGCTTAATGGGGGCAGGCACAGATACGCAGTATTTT
J: TRBJ2-3
size: -
D: -
V: TRBV7-3

CDR3: CSSGSQLTNYGYTF
DNA: TGCAGCTCCGGTTCACAACTCACTAACTATGGCTACACCTTC
J: TRBJ1-2
size: once
D: -
V: TRBV29-1

CDR3: CASSRTADYGYTF
DNA: TGCGCCAGCAGCCGGACGGCTGACTATGGCTACACCTTC
J: TRBJ1-2
size: -
D: -
V: TRBV5-1

CDR3: CASTRIRTRPEAFF
DNA: TGTGCCAGCACCCGAATCCGGACCAGGCCTGAAGCTTTCTTT
J: TRBJ1-1
size: few
D: -
V: TRBV2

CDR3: CASGRLVGTEAFF
DNA: TGTGCCAGCGGACGGTTAGTTGGCACTGAAGCTTTCTTT
J: TRBJ1-1
size: -
D: -
V: TRBV27

CDR3: CASSALTGELFF
DNA: TGCGCCAGCAGTGCTCTCACCGGGGAGCTGTTTTTT
J: TRBJ2-2
size: -
D: -
V: TRBV10-1

CDR3: CSERGSWGGELFF
DNA: TGCAGCGAAAGGGGGTCCTGGGGCGGGGAGCTGTTTTTT
J: TRBJ2-2
size: -
D: -
V: TRBV29-1

CDR3: CASSPPAGAPADTQYF
DNA: TGTGCCAGCTCACCACCGGCGGGAGCGCCGGCAGATACGCAGTATTTT
J: TRBJ2-3
size: -
D: TRBD2
V: TRBV18

CDR3: CASSMVGGYGYTF
DNA: TGTGCCAGTAGTATGGTTGGAGGGTATGGCTACACCTTC
J: TRBJ1-2
size: -
D: -
V: TRBV19

CDR3: CASTGREGSPLHF
DNA: TGTGCCAGCACTGGGAGGGAAGGATCACCCCTCCACTTT
J: TRBJ1-6
size: once
D: -
V: TRBV6-5

CDR3: CASSSQGGSRTEAFF
DNA: TGTGCCAGCAGCTCCCAGGGGGGGTCGCGCACTGAAGCTTTCTTT
J: TRBJ1-1
size: -
D: TRBD1
V: TRBV7-8

CDR3: CASSDWKWDEQFF
DNA: TGCGCCAGCAGTGACTGGAAATGGGATGAGCAGTTCTTC
J: TRBJ2-1
size: once
D: -
V: TRBV10-1

CDR3: CASSPQIVQGNSGANVLTF
DNA: TGTGCCAGCTCACCACAAATAGTACAGGGAAACTCTGGGGCCAACGTCCTGACTTTC
J: TRBJ2-6
size: -
D: -
V: TRBV18

CDR3: CAWTIGRGAGELFF
DNA: TGTGCCTGGACTATAGGGAGAGGCGCCGGGGAGCTGTTTTTT
J: TRBJ2-2
size: -
D: -
V: TRBV30

CDR3: CASSQGHREDLETQYF
DNA: TGTGCCAGCAGCCAAGGGCACAGAGAAGACTTAGAGACCCAGTACTTC
J: TRBJ2-5
size: -
D: -
V: TRBV4-2